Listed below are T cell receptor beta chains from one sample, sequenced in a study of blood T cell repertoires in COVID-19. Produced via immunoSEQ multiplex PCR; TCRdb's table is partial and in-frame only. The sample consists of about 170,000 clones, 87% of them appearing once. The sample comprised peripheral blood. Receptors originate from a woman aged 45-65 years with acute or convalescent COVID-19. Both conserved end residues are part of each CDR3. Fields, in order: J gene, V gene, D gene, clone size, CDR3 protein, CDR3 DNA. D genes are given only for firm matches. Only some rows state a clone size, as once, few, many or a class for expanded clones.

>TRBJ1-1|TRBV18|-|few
CASSPRSRNTEAFF
TGTGCCAGCTCACCTCGGAGCCGGAACACTGAAGCTTTCTTT
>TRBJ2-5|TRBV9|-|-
CASSVVGLPQYF
TGTGCCAGCAGCGTAGTGGGGCTCCCCCAGTACTTC
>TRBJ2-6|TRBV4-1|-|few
CASRRTGANVLTF
TGCGCCAGCAGGAGAACTGGGGCCAACGTCCTGACTTTC
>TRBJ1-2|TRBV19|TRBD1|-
CASSRGQFNYGYTF
TGTGCCAGTAGTAGGGGACAGTTTAACTATGGCTACACCTTC
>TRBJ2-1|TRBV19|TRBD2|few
CASRGFSGSSYNEQFF
TGTGCCAGTAGGGGCTTCAGCGGGAGCTCCTACAATGAGCAGTTCTTC
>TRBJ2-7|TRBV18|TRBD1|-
CASSPPGQGTYEQYF
TGTGCCAGCTCACCACCGGGACAGGGTACCTACGAGCAGTACTTC
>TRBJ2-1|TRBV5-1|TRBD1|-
CASSNGQAPRDEQFF
TGCGCCAGCAGCAACGGACAGGCGCCTCGGGATGAGCAGTTCTTC
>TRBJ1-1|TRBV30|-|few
CAWSGEFTEAFF
TGTGCCTGGAGTGGGGAGTTCACTGAAGCTTTCTTT
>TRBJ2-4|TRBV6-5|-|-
CASLPRGLAKNIQYF
TGTGCCAGCCTACCCCGGGGGTTAGCCAAAAACATTCAGTACTTC
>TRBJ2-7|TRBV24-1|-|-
CATQGMDSYEQYF
TGTGCCACCCAGGGGATGGACTCCTACGAGCAGTACTTC
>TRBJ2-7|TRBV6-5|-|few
CASSYSTWGRYEQYF
TGTGCCAGCAGTTACTCGACGTGGGGCCGCTACGAGCAGTACTTC
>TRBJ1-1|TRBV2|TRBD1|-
CASSVTGGVTEAFF
TGTGCCAGCAGTGTAACAGGGGGGGTCACTGAAGCTTTCTTT
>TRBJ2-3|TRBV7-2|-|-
CASSFWRSTDTQYF
TGTGCCAGCAGCTTTTGGAGGAGCACAGATACGCAGTATTTT
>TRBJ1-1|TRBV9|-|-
CASSVGGGGMNTEAFF
TGTGCCAGCAGCGTAGGCGGGGGGGGCATGAACACTGAAGCTTTCTTT
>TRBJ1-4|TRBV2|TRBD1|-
CASRLTGLTNEKLFF
TGTGCCAGCAGGTTGACAGGGTTAACTAATGAAAAACTGTTTTTT
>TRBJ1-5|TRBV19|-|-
CASTLGRSNQPQHF
TGTGCCAGTACCCTGGGGAGGAGCAATCAGCCCCAGCATTTT
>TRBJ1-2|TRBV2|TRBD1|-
CASSGPRQGNYGYTF
TGTGCCAGCAGCGGCCCCAGACAGGGGAACTATGGCTACACCTTC
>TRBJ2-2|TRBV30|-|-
CAGTTEMNTGELFF
TGTGCCGGAACGACAGAAATGAACACCGGGGAGCTGTTTTTT
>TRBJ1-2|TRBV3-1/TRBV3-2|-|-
CASSQVRDREYGYTF
TGTGCCAGCAGCCAAGTCCGAGACAGAGAGTATGGCTACACCTTC
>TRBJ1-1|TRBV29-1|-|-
CSVGRSSGTEAFF
TGCAGCGTTGGTAGGAGCAGTGGCACTGAAGCTTTCTTT
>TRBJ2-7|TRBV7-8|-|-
CASRISATEGYEQYF
TGTGCCAGCAGAATTTCGGCGACCGAGGGCTACGAGCAGTACTTC
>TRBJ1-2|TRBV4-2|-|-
CASSREQGGENYGYTF
TGTGCCAGCAGCCGAGAACAAGGAGGGGAAAACTATGGCTACACCTTC
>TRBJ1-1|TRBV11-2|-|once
CASSLVLQGFDTEAFF
TGTGCCAGCAGCTTAGTCCTTCAGGGATTCGACACTGAAGCTTTCTTT
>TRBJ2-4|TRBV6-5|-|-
CASSRGHRAKNIQYF
TGTGCCAGCAGTAGAGGACATAGAGCCAAAAACATTCAGTACTTC
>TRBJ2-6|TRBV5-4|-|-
CASSLAGANVLTF
TGTGCCAGCAGCCTCGCTGGGGCCAACGTCCTGACTTTC
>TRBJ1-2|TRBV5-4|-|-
CASSGPGSYTF
TGTGCCAGCAGCGGACCCGGGAGCTACACCTTC
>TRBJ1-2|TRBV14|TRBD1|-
CASSQDGTGRVHTF
TGTGCCAGCAGCCAAGACGGGACAGGACGAGTTCACACCTTC
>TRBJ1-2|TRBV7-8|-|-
CASSSRLANYGYTF
TGTGCCAGCAGCTCCCGGTTAGCTAACTATGGCTACACCTTC
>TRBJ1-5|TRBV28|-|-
CASSPGTYRVGPPYSNQPQHF
TGTGCCAGCAGTCCTGGGACCTACAGGGTCGGCCCCCCATATAGCAATCAGCCCCAGCATTTT
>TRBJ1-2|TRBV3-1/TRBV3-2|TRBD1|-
CASSQDPGQGFGYTF
TGTGCCAGCAGCCAAGATCCGGGACAGGGTTTTGGCTACACCTTC
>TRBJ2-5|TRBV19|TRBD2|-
CASRTSGWQETQYF
TGTGCCAGTAGGACTAGCGGGTGGCAAGAGACCCAGTACTTC
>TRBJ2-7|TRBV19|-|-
CASSIPGRGTYEQYF
TGTGCCAGTAGTATTCCTGGCAGGGGTACGTACGAGCAGTACTTC
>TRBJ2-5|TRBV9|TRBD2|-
CASSFSPLAGGLQETQYF
TGTGCCAGCAGCTTCTCCCCCCTAGCGGGAGGTTTACAAGAGACCCAGTACTTC
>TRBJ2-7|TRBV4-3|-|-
CASSQGASYEQYF
TGCGCCAGCAGCCAAGGGGCCTCCTACGAGCAGTACTTC
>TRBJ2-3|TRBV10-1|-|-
CASSESGAGGTDTQYF
TGCGCCAGCAGTGAGTCTGGAGCCGGCGGGACAGATACGCAGTATTTT
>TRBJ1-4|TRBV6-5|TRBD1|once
CASSPTGVGEKLFF
TGTGCCAGCAGTCCGACAGGGGTAGGGGAAAAACTGTTTTTT
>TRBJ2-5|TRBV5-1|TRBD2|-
CASSLGLAGGPGQETQYF
TGCGCCAGCAGCTTAGGACTAGCGGGGGGCCCGGGGCAAGAGACCCAGTACTTC
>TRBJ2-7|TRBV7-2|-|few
CASSLDVGMRDEQYF
TGTGCCAGCAGCCTAGACGTAGGGATGAGGGACGAGCAGTACTTC
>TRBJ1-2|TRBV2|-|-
CASSETTGVGYTF
TGTGCCAGCAGTGAAACGACAGGAGTTGGCTACACCTTC
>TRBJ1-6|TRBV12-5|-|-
CASGLNEGINSPLHF
TGTGCTAGTGGTTTGAACGAGGGAATCAATTCACCCCTCCACTTT